The clone carrying this TCR beta chain was seen more than once but under ten times. Antigen unknown. These data are taken from a study of CD8+ T cells in alopecia areata. The study's findings and limits: Patients shared TCRs less clearly than mice did, possibly for HLA-related reasons. While patients received tofacitinib, many expanded lesional clones remained present in scalp and blood.

In each case, RNA was isolated and then reverse transcribed into cDNA as the sequencing template. The repertoire was sequenced with immunoSEQ multiplex PCR; TCRdb's copy has only in-frame clones and lacks some. The sample includes roughly 200,000 clones, approximately 53% seen only once; the top ten take less than 14%. The CDR3 extends over 17 amino acids. Specified treatment: oral pan-JAK inhibitor, 5-10 mg twice daily. The chain is built from TRBV21-1 and TRBJ2-7; the D call TRBD1 from the table was never checked on the DNA. TRBV21-1 is termed a pseudogene. Sequencing used CD8+ T cells sorted from blood, obtained at week 24, from a patient treated with tofacitinib. This receptor was identified in a human donor with alopecia areata. The CDR3 here is CASSKASGTASSYEQYF. As DNA, the CDR3 is TGTGCCAGCAGCAAAGCCTCCGGGACAGCTTCTTCCTACGAGCAGTACTTC.